Given below is one T cell receptor (beta chain) in context. This sample is drawn from a study of blood T cell repertoires in COVID-19. Looking at the study overall: The analysed material was cDNA or gDNA that came from T cells, B-cell-depleted T cells, or PBMCs.

Authors' methods: Estimation of nucleated cell counts relied on the amplification of reference gene primers. Libraries were prepared by immunoSEQ multiplex PCR; TCRdb keeps only in-frame clonotypes and omits some of them. V and J calls and clone size are given by that table; D and trimming were obtained from the DNA. The sample has around 700,000 clones; 85% to 90% are singletons. J was trimmed by 0 bases and V by 4 bases; bases with no gene match: 5. The CDR3 spans 15 residues. Germline loops: CDR1 SGHRS, CDR2 YFSETQ. The chain uses TRBV5-1 and TRBJ1-2, with 8 nucleotides matching TRBD1. Sequencing was performed on peripheral blood. This receptor was taken from a woman under 30 with acute or convalescent COVID-19. The CDR3 bases are TGCGCCAGCAGCCAACAGGGGGTTGCTAACTATGGCTACACCTTC. Translated, it gives CASSQQGVANYGYTF.